This TCR beta chain was sequenced during a study of blood T cell repertoires in COVID-19. This CDR3 has 15 amino acids. Trimming took 5 bases from V and 1 from J; bases not matched to a gene: 5. Looked up from germline, CDR1 is SGHVS and CDR2 is FNYEAQ. Recovered status in Cohort 3 required two negative PCRs, clearance, or symptom resolution. Authors' processing steps: Scientists estimated how many nucleated cells there were by amplifying reference gene primers. Data came from immunoSEQ multiplex PCR; TCRdb stores just in-frame clones and leaves some out. V and J calls and clone size are those listed in that table; D and trimming were worked out from the DNA. The sample lists about 48,000 clones, around 83% occurring once.

The TCR was taken from a woman between 50 and 59 years old who had recovered from COVID-19. Sequenced: PBMCs or T cells enriched from blood (not recorded which). The V and J genes are TRBV7-6 and TRBJ2-3; 8 bases are a match to TRBD1. The CDR3 nucleotides read TGTGCCAGCAGCCCCGGGACAGGACGCACAGATACGCAGTATTTT. Translating it yields CASSPGTGRTDTQYF.